Each of the 2 T cell receptor beta chains below was sequenced from the same sample in a study of blood T cell repertoires in COVID-19. Here immunoSEQ multiplex PCR was the method, and the copy in TCRdb shows in-frame clones only, minus some. The sample lists 120,000 to 150,000 clones, around 88% occurring once. Sequences were obtained from peripheral blood. The receptors were sampled from a human donor in a cohort sampled during active COVID-19.

J is TRBJ2-2 and V is TRBV7-8; 12 bases line up with TRBD2. Germline trimming cut 5 bases from V and 4 bases from J; bases unmatched to any gene: 8. CDR1 is SGHVS, CDR2 FQNEAQ, per germline. CDR3 length equals 17 residues. CDR3 sequence: CASSASGGAGTTGELFF. CDR3 coding DNA: TGTGCCAGCAGCGCTAGCGGGGGGGCGGGAACCACCGGGGAGCTGTTTTTT.

The chain employs TRBV7-9 and TRBJ1-4; D is uncertain. CDR1 is SEHNR, CDR2 FQNEAQ, per germline (reference sequence). The CDR3 totals 16 residues. With 4 bases removed from V and 0 bases from J, the gap between germline ends came to 12 bases. The CDR3 loop is CASSSPGRATNEKLFF. In nucleotides, the CDR3 is TGTGCCAGCAGCTCGCCAGGCCGAGCAACTAATGAAAAACTGTTTTTT. The variable domain in full, completed from reference TRBV7-9 and TRBJ1-4, reads DTGVSQNPRHKITKRGQNVTFRCDPISEHNRLYWYRQTLGQGPEFLTYFQNEAQLEKSRLLSDRFSAERPKGSFSTLEIQRTEQGDSAMYLCASSSPGRATNEKLFFGSGTQLSVL.